The present T cell receptor (beta chain) was sequenced within a study of stem cell transplantation in POMP-related autoinflammatory disease. Study-wide points: PRAID patients trended toward lower TRB diversity and higher clonality in all analyzed T-cell subsets.

V was pared by 3 bases and J by 10 bases, with 13 bases between. The CDR3 is made up of 13 amino acids. Germline-derived CDR1 and CDR2 are GTSNPN and SVGIG (reference sequence). Concerning this clone itself: The antigen is undetermined.

Profiled with immunoSEQ multiplex PCR; TCRdb holds only in-frame clones, not every one. Counted here are approximately 23,000 clones, around four fifths occurring once; the ten biggest clones make up more than 2.5%. The TCR comes from a human donor with POMP-related autoinflammation and immune dysregulation (PRAID). The V call is TRBV30, the J call TRBJ1-6; D gene ambiguous. Sequences were derived from CD4+ T cells from PBMCs, sampled before stem cell transplantation. This CDR3 is CAWSREALSPLHF. The CDR3 nucleotides are TGTGCCTGGAGCCGGGAAGCCTTATCACCCCTCCACTTT.